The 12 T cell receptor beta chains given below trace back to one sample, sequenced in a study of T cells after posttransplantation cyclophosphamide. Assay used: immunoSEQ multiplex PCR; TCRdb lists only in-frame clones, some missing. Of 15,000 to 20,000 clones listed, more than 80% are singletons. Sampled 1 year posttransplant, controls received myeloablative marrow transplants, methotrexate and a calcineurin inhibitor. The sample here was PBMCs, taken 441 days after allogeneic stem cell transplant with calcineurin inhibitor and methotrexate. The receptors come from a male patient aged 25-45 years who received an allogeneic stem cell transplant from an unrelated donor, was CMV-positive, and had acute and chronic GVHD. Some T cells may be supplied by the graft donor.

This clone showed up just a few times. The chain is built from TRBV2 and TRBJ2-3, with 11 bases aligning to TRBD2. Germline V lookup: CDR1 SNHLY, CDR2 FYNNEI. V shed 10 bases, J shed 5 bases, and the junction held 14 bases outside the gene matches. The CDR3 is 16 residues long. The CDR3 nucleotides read TGTGCCACCACGGGCGGGCTAGCGGGGGGAAGAGATACGCAGTATTTT. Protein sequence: CATTGGLAGGRDTQYF.

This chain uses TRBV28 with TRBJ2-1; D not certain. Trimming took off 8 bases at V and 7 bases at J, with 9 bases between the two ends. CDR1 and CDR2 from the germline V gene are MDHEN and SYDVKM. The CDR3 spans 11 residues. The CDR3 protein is CASRRVNEQFF. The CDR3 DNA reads TGTGCCAGCCGTCGGGTAAATGAGCAGTTCTTC.

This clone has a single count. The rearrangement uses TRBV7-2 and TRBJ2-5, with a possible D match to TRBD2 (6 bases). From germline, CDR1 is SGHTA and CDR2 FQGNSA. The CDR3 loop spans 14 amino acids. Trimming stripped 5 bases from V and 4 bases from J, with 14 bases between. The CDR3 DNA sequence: TGTGCCAGCAGCGTCAAGAGGGGAGGAGAGACCCAGTACTTC. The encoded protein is CASSVKRGGETQYF.

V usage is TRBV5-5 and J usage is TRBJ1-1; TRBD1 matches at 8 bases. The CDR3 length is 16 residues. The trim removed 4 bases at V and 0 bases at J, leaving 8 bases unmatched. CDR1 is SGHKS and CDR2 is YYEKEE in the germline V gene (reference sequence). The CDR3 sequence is CASSQAGTGMNTEAFF. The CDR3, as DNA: TGTGCCAGCAGCCAGGCCGGGACAGGAATGAACACTGAAGCTTTCTTT.

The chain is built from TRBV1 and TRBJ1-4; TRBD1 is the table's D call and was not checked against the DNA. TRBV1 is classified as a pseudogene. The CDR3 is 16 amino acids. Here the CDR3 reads CTSSQEIQGALEKLFF. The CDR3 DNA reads TGCACCAGCAGCCAGGAAATCCAGGGGGCGCTTGAAAAACTGTTTTTT.

The CDR3 DNA follows: TGTGCCAGCAGCTTGGCCCTCAGGCGGGACGAGCAGTACTTC. Amino acid sequence: CASSLALRRDEQYF. The chain carries TRBV5-4 and TRBJ2-7; possible D gene TRBD2, 5 bases. CDR3 size: 14 residues. The germline V gene has CDR1 SGHNT and CDR2 YYREEE (reference sequence). Trimming pared 0 bases from V and 5 bases from J, leaving 12 bases between.

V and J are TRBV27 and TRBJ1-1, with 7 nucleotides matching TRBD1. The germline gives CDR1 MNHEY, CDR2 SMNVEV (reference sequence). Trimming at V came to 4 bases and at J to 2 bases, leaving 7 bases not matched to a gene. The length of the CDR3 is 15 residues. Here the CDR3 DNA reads TGTGCCAGCAGTTCTCCCGGGACAGTTAACACTGAAGCTTTCTTT. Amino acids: CASSSPGTVNTEAFF.

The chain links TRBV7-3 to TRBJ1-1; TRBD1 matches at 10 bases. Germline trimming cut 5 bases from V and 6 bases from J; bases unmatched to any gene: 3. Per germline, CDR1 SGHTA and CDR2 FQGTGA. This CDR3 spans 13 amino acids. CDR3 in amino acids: CASSPGTGAEAFF. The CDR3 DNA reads TGTGCCAGCAGCCCGGGGACAGGGGCTGAAGCTTTCTTT. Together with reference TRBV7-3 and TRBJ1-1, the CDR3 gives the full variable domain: GAGVSQTPSNKVTEKGKYVELRCDPISGHTALYWYRQSLGQGPEFLIYFQGTGAADDSGLPNDRFFAVRPEGSVSTLKIQRTERGDSAVYLCASSPGTGAEAFFGQGTRLTVV.

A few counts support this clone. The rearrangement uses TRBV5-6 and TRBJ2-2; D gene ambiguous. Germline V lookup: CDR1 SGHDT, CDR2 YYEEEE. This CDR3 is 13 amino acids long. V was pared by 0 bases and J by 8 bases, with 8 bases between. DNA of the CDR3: TGTGCCAGCAGCTTGGAGGCCGGGGGGGAGCTGTTTTTT. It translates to CASSLEAGGELFF.

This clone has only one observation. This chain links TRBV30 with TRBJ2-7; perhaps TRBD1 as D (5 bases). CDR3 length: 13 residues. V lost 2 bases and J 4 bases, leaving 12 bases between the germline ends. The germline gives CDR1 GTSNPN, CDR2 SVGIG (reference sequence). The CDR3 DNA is TGTGCCTGGAGTCCAGACAGCGCGTACGAGCAGTACTTC. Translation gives CAWSPDSAYEQYF.

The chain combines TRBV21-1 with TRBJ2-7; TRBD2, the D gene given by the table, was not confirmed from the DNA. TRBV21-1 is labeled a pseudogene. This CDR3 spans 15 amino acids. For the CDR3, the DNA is TGTGCCAGCAGCAAAGGCCTGGGACTCAGGACGTCACTTTCGGTC. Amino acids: CASSKGLGLRTSLSV.

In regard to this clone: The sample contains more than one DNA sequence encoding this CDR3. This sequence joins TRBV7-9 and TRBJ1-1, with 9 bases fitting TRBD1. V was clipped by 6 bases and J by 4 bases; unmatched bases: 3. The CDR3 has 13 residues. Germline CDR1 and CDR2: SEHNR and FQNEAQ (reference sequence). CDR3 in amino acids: CASRETGGTEAFF. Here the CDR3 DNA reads TGTGCCAGCAGAGAGACAGGGGGCACTGAAGCTTTCTTT.